This TCR beta chain was captured by sequencing in a study of T cell repertoires in cytomegalovirus infection. Study overall: Matching HLA type, along with CMV infection, was indicated by public TCR beta signatures. Study-wide findings and caveats: Using cumulative public TCR beta family frequency, the authors identified those who carried CMV together with the relevant HLA. In two of eight donors, the top clonotype was HLA-C-restricted CMV-specific.

This clonotype was recorded at least ten times. Antigen specificity is unknown. The CDR3 covers 13 residues. Per germline, CDR1 SGHRS and CDR2 YFSETQ. V was clipped by 4 bases and J by 6 bases, with 13 bases between them. TCRdb reprocessed the reads via MiXCR and lists one record per CDR3 protein. The table lists about 250,000 distinct CDR3 sequences, 6.5% of them singletons. Sequencing input: PBMCs. The chain recombines TRBV5-1 with TRBJ2-5; TRBD1 might be the D (5 bases). The sequence was obtained from a human donor in good health (CMV status not recorded). Some clones in this sample may be carry-over from other donors' samples. CDR3 sequence: CASSIDSEKTQYF. CDR3 sequence (DNA): TGCGCCAGCAGCATAGACAGCGAGAAGACCCAGTACTTC.